Listed here are 10 T cell receptor beta chains from one sample, sequenced in a study of siplizumab effects on memory and regulatory T cells. Profiled with immunoSEQ multiplex PCR; TCRdb holds only in-frame clones, not every one. The sample lists some 62,000 clones; 79% were seen once. The sequenced sample was memory CD4+ T cells sorted from blood. Receptors were obtained from a human donor in good health.

The chain uses TRBV2 and TRBJ2-5, with D possibly matching TRBD2 (5 bases). The CDR3 is 14 amino acids. V dropped 3 bases and J dropped 2 bases, with 10 bases sitting between them. Germline V gives CDR1 SNHLY, CDR2 FYNNEI. CDR3 sequence: CASSEDAGQETQYF. DNA of the CDR3: TGTGCCAGCAGTGAGGACGCGGGTCAAGAGACCCAGTACTTC.

The V call is TRBV19, the J call TRBJ1-5, with 10 bases fitting TRBD1. V was clipped by 3 bases and J by 6 bases; unmatched bases: 11. The CDR3 consists of 17 residues. Germline CDR1 reads LNHDA; CDR2 reads SQIVND (reference sequence). The CDR3: CASSMFGGDRGRQPQHF. The CDR3 DNA follows: TGTGCCAGTAGTATGTTTGGTGGGGACAGGGGACGTCAGCCCCAGCATTTT.

This chain uses TRBV11-1 with TRBJ2-7; weak D call: TRBD1 (6 bases). The CDR3 spans 15 residues. Looked up from germline, CDR1 is SGHAT and CDR2 is FQDESV (reference sequence). V lost 2 bases and J 0 bases, leaving 11 bases between the germline ends. Here the CDR3 reads CASSLNGQSSYEQYF. For the CDR3, the DNA is TGTGCCAGCAGCTTAAATGGACAGAGCTCCTACGAGCAGTACTTC. Full variable domain (remainder filled in from reference TRBV11-1 and TRBJ2-7): EAEVAQSPRYKITEKSQAVAFWCDPISGHATLYWYRQILGQGPELLVQFQDESVVDDSQLPKDRFSAERLKGVDSTLKIQPAELGDSAMYLCASSLNGQSSYEQYFGPGTRLTVT.

This chain links TRBV14 with TRBJ1-3, with D possibly being TRBD1 (5 bases). The V gene's germline CDR1 is SGHDN and CDR2 FVKESK. The CDR3 totals 15 residues. Between the trimmed V and J ends, which lost 1 base and 0 bases, there was a span of 7 bases. CDR3 region: CASSQVRGSGNTIYF. CDR3 nucleotide sequence: TGTGCCAGCAGCCAAGTTAGGGGCTCTGGAAACACCATATATTTT. The full variable domain, rest sourced from reference TRBV14 and TRBJ1-3, is EAGVTQFPSHSVIEKGQTVTLRCDPISGHDNLYWYRRVMGKEIKFLLHFVKESKQDESGMPNNRFLAERTGGTYSTLKVQPAELEDSGVYFCASSQVRGSGNTIYFGEGSWLTVV.

V gene TRBV7-2 combines with J gene TRBJ1-1; no firm D call. Germline V CDR1 and CDR2: SGHTA, FQGNSA. This CDR3 has 12 residues. Trimming removed 1 base from V and 7 bases from J, with 7 bases in between. The chain's CDR3 is CASSLGANEAFF. The CDR3 DNA reads as TGTGCCAGCAGCTTAGGAGCCAATGAAGCTTTCTTT.

The genes are TRBV18 and TRBJ2-3, with D hard to call. The ends were cut back, 2 bases at V and 1 base at J, with 1 base in the middle. CDR3 size: 12 residues. Germline CDR1 and CDR2: KGHSH and LQKENI. CDR3 sequence (DNA): TGTGCCAGCTCACCAGGCACAGATACGCAGTATTTT. This sequence encodes CASSPGTDTQYF.

The chain combines TRBV6-5 with TRBJ1-1, with D tentatively TRBD1 (6 bases). V dropped 4 bases and J dropped 4 bases, with 16 bases sitting between them. CDR1 and CDR2 (germline): MNHEY, SVGAGI. The CDR3 is 15 residues long. CDR3 in DNA: TGTGCCAGCAGTTCTTTCGGACGGGGGCTCACTGAAGCTTTCTTT. Translation: CASSSFGRGLTEAFF.

This CDR3 reads CASSLEGEGNYGYTF. In DNA form, the CDR3 reads TGCGCCAGCAGCTTGGAAGGGGAGGGGAACTATGGCTACACCTTC. The J gene is TRBJ1-2, the V gene TRBV5-1; tentatively, D is TRBD1 (5 bases). The CDR3 is 15 residues long. The germline V gene has CDR1 SGHRS and CDR2 YFSETQ. The ends were cut back, 0 bases at V and 2 bases at J, with 11 bases in the middle.

V gene TRBV11-3 combines with J gene TRBJ2-1; the match to TRBD1 covers 9 bases. The junction had 2 bases not matched to a gene; V was cut back by 1 base and J by 4 bases. CDR1 SGHNT and CDR2 YENEEA come from the germline V gene. This CDR3 comprises 15 residues. The CDR3 nucleotides read TGTGCCAGCAGCTTAGCGACAGGGGGATACAATGAGCAGTTCTTC. Protein product: CASSLATGGYNEQFF.

The V gene is TRBV6-5, the J gene TRBJ2-7, with D possibly being TRBD1 (6 bases). V was trimmed by 10 bases and J by 3 bases, leaving 16 bases between them. This CDR3 contains 13 residues. Germline V CDR1 and CDR2: MNHEY, SVGAGI. In DNA form, the CDR3 reads TGTGCCACTACGGACAGCGCCATCTACGAGCAGTACTTC. Amino acids: CATTDSAIYEQYF.